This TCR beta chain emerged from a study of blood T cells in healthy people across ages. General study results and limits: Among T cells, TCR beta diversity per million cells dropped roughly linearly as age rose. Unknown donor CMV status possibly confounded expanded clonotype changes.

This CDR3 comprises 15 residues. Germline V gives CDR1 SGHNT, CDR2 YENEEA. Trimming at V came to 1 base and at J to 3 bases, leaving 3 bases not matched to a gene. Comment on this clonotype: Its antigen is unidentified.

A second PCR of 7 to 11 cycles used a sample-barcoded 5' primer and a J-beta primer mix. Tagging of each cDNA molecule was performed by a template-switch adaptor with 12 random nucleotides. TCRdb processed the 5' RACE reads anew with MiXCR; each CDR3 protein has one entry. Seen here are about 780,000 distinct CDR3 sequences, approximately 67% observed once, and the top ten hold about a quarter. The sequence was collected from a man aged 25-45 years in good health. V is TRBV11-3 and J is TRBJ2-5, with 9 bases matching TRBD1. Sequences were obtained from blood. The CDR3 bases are TGTGCCAGCAGCTTAGGGACAGGGGCGGAAGAGACCCAGTACTTC. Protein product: CASSLGTGAEETQYF.